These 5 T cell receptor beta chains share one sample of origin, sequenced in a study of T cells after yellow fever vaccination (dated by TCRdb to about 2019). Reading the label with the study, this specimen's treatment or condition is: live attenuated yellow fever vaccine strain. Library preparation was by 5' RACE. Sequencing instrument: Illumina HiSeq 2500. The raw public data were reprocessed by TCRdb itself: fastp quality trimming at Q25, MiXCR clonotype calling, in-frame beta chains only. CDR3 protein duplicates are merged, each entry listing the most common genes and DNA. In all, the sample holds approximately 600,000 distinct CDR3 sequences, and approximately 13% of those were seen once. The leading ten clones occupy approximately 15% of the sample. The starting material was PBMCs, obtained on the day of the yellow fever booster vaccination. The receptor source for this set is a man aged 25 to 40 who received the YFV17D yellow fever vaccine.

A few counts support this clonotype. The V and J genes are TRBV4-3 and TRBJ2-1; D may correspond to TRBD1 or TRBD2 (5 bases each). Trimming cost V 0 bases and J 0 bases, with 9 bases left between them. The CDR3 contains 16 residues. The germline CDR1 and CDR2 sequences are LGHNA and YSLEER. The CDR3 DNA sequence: TGCGCCAGCAGCCAAGAACTAGGGGACTCCTACAATGAGCAGTTCTTC. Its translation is CASSQELGDSYNEQFF.

This CDR3 is CASSYPTTYEQYF. Written as DNA, the CDR3 is TGTGCCAGCAGTTACCCTACCACCTACGAGCAGTACTTC. The chain has TRBV6-2 or TRBV6-3 and TRBJ2-7; unclear D gene. Germline CDR1 is MNHEY and CDR2 is SVGEGT. V was clipped by 2 bases and J by 2 bases, with 7 bases between them. This CDR3 has 13 amino acids.

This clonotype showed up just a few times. CDR3 DNA sequence: TGTGCCAGCTCAGGGGGACCGAACACAGATACGCAGTATTTT. Protein product: CASSGGPNTDTQYF. J is TRBJ2-3 and V is TRBV18; either TRBD1 or TRBD2 may fit D (5 bases each). The CDR3 spans 14 residues. V shed 5 bases and J shed 2 bases, with 11 bases lying between them. Germline CDR1 KGHSH, CDR2 LQKENI.

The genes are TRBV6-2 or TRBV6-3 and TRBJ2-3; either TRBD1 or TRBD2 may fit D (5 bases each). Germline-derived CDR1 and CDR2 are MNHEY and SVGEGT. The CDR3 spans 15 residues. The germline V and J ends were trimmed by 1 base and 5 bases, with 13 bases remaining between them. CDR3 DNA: TGTGCCAGCAGTTACTTGGTGGGACCCCAAGATACGCAGTATTTT. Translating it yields CASSYLVGPQDTQYF.

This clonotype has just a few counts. CDR3 nucleotides: TGCGCCAGCAGCTTCGACCAAAGCTCCTACAATGAGCAGTTCTTC. Protein product: CASSFDQSSYNEQFF. This sequence joins TRBV5-1 and TRBJ2-1; D not certain. Trimming removed 2 bases from V and 0 bases from J, with 9 bases in between. CDR1 and CDR2 from the germline V gene are SGHRS and YFSETQ. The length of the CDR3 is 15 residues.